The rows below give T cell receptor beta chains drawn from one sample of a study of cytomegalovirus exposure and HLA in healthy donors. Some clones are missing from TCRdb's copy, which holds only in-frame ones; the method was immunoSEQ multiplex PCR. Here the sample spans under 130,000 clones, 69% being singletons. The sequenced material came from PBMCs. These receptors were collected from a young man in good health and CMV-seronegative. CDR3s leave out the opening cysteine and the closing phenylalanine or tryptophan. D genes are given only for firm matches.

TRBD2	TRBV6-5	TRBJ2-1	ASSLLAGGPYNEQF
.	TRBV30	TRBJ2-5	AWSPLGEGEETQY
.	TRBV5-6	TRBJ2-3	ASSAYGSDTQY
.	TRBV2	TRBJ1-6	ASTRSYNSPLH
TRBD1	TRBV27	TRBJ1-6	ASSLRQGSYNSPLH
.	TRBV7-8	TRBJ1-1	ASSLTRTGYTEAF
.	TRBV28	TRBJ1-4	ASSLWGTTGTNEKLF
.	TRBV7-3	TRBJ2-1	ASSSLSLNEQF
.	TRBV5-5	TRBJ2-2	ASSPEGAGELF
TRBD1	TRBV5-4	TRBJ1-2	ASSSYQGAGYGYT
.	TRBV6-1	TRBJ2-2	ASSPIRGGELF
TRBD1	TRBV11-1	TRBJ2-3	ASSLVGQGASDTQY
TRBD2	TRBV4-2	TRBJ2-3	ASSKQLAVTDTQY
TRBD2	TRBV7-9	TRBJ2-3	ASSLGPSGSPQY
TRBD1	TRBV19	TRBJ1-6	ATRITGTANSPLH
TRBD2	TRBV10-1	TRBJ2-5	ARNGTSGRKTQY
TRBD2	TRBV15	TRBJ2-3	ATREGTSGSTDTQY
.	TRBV4-1	TRBJ1-2	ASSQKRGSGGYT